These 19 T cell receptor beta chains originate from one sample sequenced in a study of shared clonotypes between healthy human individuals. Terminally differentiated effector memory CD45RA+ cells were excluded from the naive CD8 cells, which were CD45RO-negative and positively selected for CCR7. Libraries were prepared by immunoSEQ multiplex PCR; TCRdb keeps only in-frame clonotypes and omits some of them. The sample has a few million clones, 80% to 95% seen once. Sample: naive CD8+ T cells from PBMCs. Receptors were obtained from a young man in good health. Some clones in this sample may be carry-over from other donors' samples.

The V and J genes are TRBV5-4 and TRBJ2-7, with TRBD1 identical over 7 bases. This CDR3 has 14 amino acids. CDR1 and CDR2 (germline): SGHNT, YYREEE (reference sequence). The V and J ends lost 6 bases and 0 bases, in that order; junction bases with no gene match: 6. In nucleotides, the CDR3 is TGTGCCAGCACCCTGGACAGGAGCTCCTACGAGCAGTACTTC. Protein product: CASTLDRSSYEQYF.

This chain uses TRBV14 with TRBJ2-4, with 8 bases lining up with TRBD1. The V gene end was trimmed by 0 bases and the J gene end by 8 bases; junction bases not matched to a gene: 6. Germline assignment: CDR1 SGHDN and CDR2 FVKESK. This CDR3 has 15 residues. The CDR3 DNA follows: TGTGCCAGCAGCCAAGATACACAGGGGGGAGACATTCAGTACTTC. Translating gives CASSQDTQGGDIQYF.

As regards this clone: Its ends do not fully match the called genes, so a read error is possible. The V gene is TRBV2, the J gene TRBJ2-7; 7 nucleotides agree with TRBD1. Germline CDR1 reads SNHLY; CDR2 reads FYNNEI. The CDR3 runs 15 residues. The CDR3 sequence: CASNERRRDSYEQYF. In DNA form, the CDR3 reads TGTGCCAGCAATGAAAGGCGTCGGGACAGCTACGAGCAGTACTTC.

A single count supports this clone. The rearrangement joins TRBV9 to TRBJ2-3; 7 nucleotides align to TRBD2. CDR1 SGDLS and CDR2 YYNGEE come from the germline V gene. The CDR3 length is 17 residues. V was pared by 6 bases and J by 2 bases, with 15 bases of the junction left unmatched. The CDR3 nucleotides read TGTGCCAGCACGGCCGGTCAGAAAGCGGGGTACACAGATACGCAGTATTTT. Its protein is CASTAGQKAGYTDTQYF.

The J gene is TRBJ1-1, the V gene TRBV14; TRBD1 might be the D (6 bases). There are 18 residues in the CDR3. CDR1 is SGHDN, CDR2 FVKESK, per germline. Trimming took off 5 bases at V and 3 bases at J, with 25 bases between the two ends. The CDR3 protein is CASSSMRAHRVTYTEAFF. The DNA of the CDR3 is TGTGCCAGCAGCTCCATGCGGGCGCACAGGGTTACTTACACTGAAGCTTTCTTT.

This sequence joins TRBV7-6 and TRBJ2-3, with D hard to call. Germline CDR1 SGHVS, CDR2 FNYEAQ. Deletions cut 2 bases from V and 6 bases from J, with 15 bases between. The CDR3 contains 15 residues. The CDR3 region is CASSLKAFSMDTQYF. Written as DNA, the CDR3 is TGTGCCAGCAGCTTAAAAGCCTTCTCGATGGATACGCAGTATTTT.

The CDR3 bases are TGTGCCAGCAGTGAAATGGACAGATCTAATCAGCCCCAGCATTTT. This codes for CASSEMDRSNQPQHF. The V call is TRBV2, the J call TRBJ1-5, with a weak D call TRBD1 (6 bases). The CDR3 length is 15 residues. Trimming took off 2 bases at V and 4 bases at J, with 12 bases between the two ends. CDR1 and CDR2 (germline): SNHLY, FYNNEI.

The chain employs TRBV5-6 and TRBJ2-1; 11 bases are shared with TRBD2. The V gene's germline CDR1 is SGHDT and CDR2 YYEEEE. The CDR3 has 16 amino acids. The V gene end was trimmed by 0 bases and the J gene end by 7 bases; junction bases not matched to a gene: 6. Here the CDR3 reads CASSLELAGVENEQFF. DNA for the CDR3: TGTGCCAGCAGCTTGGAACTAGCGGGAGTTGAGAATGAGCAGTTCTTC.

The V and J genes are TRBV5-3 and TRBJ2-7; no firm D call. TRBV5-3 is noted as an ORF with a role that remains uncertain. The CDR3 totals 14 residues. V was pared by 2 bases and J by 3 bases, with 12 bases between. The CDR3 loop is CARSFGPKRYEQYF. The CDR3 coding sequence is TGTGCCAGAAGCTTTGGGCCTAAGCGCTACGAGCAGTACTTC.

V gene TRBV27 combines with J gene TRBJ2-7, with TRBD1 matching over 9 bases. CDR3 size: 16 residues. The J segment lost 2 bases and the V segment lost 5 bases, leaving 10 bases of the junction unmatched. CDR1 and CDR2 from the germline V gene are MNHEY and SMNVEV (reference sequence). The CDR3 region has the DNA TGTGCCAGCAGTGCTCAACAGGGGGCAAGTCCCTACGAGCAGTACTTC. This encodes CASSAQQGASPYEQYF.

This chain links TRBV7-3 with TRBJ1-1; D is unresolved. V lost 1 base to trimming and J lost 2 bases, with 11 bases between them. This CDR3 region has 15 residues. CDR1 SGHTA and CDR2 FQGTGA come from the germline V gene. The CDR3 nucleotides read TGTGCCAGCAGCTTAAACCCCTACTCTAACACTGAAGCTTTCTTT. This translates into CASSLNPYSNTEAFF.

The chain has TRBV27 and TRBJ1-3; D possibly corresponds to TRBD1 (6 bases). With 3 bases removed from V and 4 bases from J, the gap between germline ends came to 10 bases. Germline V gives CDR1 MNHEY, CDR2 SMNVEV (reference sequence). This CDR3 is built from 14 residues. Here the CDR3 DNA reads TGTGCCAGCAGTTTCGGGGGCGCCGGAAACACCATATATTTT. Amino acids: CASSFGGAGNTIYF.

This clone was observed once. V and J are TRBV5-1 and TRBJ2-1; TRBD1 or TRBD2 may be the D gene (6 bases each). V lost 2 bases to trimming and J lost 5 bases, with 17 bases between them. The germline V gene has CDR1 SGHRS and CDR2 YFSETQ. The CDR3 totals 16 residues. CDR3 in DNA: TGCGCCAGCAGCTTTTCGGGGGCACGTTTCAACAATGAGCAGTTCTTC. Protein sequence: CASSFSGARFNNEQFF.

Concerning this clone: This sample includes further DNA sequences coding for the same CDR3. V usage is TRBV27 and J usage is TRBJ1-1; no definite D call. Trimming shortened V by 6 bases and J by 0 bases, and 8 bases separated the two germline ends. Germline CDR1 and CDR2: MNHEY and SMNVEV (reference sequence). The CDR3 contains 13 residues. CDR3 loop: CASSFQMNTEAFF. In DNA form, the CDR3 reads TGTGCCAGCAGCTTCCAAATGAACACTGAAGCTTTCTTT.

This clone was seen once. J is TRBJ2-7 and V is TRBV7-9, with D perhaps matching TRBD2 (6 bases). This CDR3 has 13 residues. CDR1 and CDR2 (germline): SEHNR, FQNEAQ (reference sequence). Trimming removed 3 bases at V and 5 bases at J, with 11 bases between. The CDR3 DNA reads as TGTGCCAGCAGCTTCGCGGGGCGAGACGAGCAGTACTTC. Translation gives CASSFAGRDEQYF.

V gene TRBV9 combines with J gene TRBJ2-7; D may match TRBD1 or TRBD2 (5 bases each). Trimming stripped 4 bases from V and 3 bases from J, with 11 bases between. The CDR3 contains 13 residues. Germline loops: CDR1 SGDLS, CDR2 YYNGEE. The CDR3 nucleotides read TGTGCCAGCAGCCACGGGGCAGACTACGAGCAGTACTTC. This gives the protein CASSHGADYEQYF.

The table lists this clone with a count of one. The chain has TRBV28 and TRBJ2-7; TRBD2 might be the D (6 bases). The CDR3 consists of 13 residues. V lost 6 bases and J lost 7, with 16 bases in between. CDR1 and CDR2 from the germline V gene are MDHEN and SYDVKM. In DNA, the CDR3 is TGTGCCAGCAGACTAAGGACCGGAGGGGAGCAGTACTTC. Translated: CASRLRTGGEQYF.

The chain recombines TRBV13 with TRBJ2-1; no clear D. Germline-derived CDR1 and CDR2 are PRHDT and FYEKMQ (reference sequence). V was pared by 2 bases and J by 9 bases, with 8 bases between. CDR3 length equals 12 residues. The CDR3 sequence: CASSLLGPEQFF. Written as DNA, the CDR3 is TGTGCCAGCAGCTTATTAGGTCCTGAGCAGTTCTTC.

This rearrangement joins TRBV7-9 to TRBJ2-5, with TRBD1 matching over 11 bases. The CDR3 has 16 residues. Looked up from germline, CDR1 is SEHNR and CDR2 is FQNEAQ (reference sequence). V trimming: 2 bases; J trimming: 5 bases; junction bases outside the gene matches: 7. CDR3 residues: CASSLPGTGGRETQYF. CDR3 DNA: TGTGCCAGCAGCTTACCCGGGACAGGGGGAAGGGAGACCCAGTACTTC. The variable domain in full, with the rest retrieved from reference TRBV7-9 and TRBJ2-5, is DTGVSQNPRHKITKRGQNVTFRCDPISEHNRLYWYRQTLGQGPEFLTYFQNEAQLEKSRLLSDRFSAERPKGSFSTLEIQRTEQGDSAMYLCASSLPGTGGRETQYFGPGTRLLVL.